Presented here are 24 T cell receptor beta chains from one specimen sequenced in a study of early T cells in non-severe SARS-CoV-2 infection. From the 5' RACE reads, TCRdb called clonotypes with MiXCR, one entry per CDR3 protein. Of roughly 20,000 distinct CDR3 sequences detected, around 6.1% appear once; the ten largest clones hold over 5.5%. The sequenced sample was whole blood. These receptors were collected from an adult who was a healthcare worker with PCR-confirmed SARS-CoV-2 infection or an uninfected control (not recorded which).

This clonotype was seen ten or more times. CDR3 nucleotide sequence: TGTGCCAGCAATCCGACTAGTTCCAATACGCAGTATTTT. Amino acids: CASNPTSSNTQYF. V is TRBV12-3 or TRBV12-4 and J is TRBJ2-3, with a weak D call TRBD2 (6 bases). Trimming left V 7 bases short and J 7 bases short, with 15 bases between. This CDR3 has 13 amino acids.

The CDR3 loop reads CASSYSAGGLAGPYEQYF. In DNA form, the CDR3 reads TGTGCCAGCAGTTACTCGGCTGGAGGGTTGGCAGGCCCCTACGAGCAGTACTTC. The chain joins TRBV6-6 to TRBJ2-7, with D perhaps TRBD2 (6 bases). V lost 0 bases and J lost 2, with 20 bases in between. Per the germline V gene, CDR1 is MNHNY and CDR2 is SVGAGI (reference sequence). The CDR3 is 18 residues long.

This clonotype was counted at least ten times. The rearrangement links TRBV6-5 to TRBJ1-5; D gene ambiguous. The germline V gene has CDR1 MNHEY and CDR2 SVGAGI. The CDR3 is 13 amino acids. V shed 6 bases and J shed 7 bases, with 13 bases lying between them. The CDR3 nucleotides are TGTGCCAGCAGGCGATCGCTAACCCAGCCCCAGCATTTT. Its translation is CASRRSLTQPQHF.

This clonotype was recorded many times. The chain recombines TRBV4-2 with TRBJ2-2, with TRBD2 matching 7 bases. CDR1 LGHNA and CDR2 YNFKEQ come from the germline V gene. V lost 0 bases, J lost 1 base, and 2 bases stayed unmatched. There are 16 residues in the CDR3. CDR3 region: CASSQEASGNTGELFF. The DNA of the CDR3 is TGTGCCAGCAGCCAAGAGGCTAGCGGGAACACCGGGGAGCTGTTTTTT.

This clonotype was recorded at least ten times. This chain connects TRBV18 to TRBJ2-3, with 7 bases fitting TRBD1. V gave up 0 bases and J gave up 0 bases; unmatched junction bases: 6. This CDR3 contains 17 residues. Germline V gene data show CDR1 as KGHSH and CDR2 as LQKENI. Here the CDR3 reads CASSPPRQGLSTDTQYF. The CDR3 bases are TGTGCCAGCTCACCACCGCGACAGGGCCTAAGCACAGATACGCAGTATTTT.

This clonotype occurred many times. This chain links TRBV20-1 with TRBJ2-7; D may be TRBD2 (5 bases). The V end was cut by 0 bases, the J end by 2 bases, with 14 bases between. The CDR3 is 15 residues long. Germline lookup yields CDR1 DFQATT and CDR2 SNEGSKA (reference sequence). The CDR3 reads CSARESWGATYEQYF. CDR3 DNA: TGCAGTGCTAGAGAGAGTTGGGGAGCGACCTACGAGCAGTACTTC.

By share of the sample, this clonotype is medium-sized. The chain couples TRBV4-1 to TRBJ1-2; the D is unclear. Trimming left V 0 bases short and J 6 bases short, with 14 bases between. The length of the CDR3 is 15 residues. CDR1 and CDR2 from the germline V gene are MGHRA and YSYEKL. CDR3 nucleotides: TGCGCCAGCAGCCAAGAGGTAGAGGGCTGGGATGGCTACACCTTC. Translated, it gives CASSQEVEGWDGYTF.

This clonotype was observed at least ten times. CDR3 DNA sequence: TGTGCCAGCTCACCTGACAGGACAGGTGCTGTTGAGCAGTTCTTC. It yields the protein CASSPDRTGAVEQFF. V usage is TRBV18 and J usage is TRBJ2-1; 7 nucleotides line up with TRBD1. The trim removed 3 bases at V and 9 bases at J, leaving 11 bases unmatched. This CDR3 is built from 15 residues. CDR1 is KGHSH and CDR2 is LQKENI in the germline V gene. Drawing the rest from reference TRBV18 and TRBJ2-1, the complete variable domain is NAGVMQNPRHLVRRRGQEARLRCSPMKGHSHVYWYRQLPEEGLKFMVYLQKENIIDESGMPKERFSAEFPKEGPSILRIQQVVRGDSAAYFCASSPDRTGAVEQFFGPGTRLTVL.

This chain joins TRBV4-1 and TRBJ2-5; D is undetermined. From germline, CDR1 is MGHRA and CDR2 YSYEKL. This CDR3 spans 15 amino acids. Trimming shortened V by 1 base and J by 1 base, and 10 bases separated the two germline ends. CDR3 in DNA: TGCGCCAGCAGCCAAGGCCAGATCTCCCAAGAGACCCAGTACTTC. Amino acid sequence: CASSQGQISQETQYF.

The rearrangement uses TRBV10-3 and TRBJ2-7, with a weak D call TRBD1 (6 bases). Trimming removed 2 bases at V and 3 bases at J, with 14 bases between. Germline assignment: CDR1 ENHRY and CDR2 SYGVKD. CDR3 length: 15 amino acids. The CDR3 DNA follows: TGTGCCATCAGTGAGATGACGGGACAAATCTACGAGCAGTACTTC. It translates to CAISEMTGQIYEQYF.

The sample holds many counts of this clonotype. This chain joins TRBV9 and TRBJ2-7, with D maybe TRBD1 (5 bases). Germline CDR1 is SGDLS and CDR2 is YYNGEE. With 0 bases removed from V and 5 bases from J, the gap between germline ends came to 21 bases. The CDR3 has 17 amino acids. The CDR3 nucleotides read TGTGCCAGCAGCGTAGCGGGTTCCAGGGTAGGGAATAACGAGCAGTACTTC. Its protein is CASSVAGSRVGNNEQYF.

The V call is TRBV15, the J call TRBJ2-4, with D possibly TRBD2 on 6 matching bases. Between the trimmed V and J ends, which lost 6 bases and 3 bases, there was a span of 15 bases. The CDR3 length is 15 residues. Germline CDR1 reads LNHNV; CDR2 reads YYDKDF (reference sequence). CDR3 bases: TGTGCCACCAGTGACGCCCCGGGGGTCAAAAACATTCAGTACTTC. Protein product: CATSDAPGVKNIQYF. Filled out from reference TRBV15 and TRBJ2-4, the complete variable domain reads DAMVIQNPRYQVTQFGKPVTLSCSQTLNHNVMYWYQQKSSQAPKLLFHYYDKDFNNEADTPDNFQSRRPNTSFCFLDIRSPGLGDTAMYLCATSDAPGVKNIQYFGAGTRLSVL.

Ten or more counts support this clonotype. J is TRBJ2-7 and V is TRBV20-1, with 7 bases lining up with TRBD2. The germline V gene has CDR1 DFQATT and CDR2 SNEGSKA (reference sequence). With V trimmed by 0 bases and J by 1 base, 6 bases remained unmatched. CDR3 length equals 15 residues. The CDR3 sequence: CSARERGRESYEQYF. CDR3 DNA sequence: TGCAGTGCTAGAGAAAGAGGGCGGGAGTCCTACGAGCAGTACTTC.

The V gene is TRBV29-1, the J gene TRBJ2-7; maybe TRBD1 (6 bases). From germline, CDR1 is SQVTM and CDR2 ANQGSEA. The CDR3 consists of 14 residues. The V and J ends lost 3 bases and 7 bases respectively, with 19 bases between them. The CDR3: CSVDRGEGGREQYF. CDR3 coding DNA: TGCAGCGTTGATCGCGGCGAAGGGGGAAGGGAGCAGTACTTC.

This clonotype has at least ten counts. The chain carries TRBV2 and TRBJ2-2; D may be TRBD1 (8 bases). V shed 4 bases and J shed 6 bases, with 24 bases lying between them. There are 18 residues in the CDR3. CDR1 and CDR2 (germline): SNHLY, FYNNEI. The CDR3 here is CASSGWTGWGGSSGELFF. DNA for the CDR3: TGTGCCAGCAGTGGATGGACAGGGTGGGGAGGGAGCTCCGGGGAGCTGTTTTTT.

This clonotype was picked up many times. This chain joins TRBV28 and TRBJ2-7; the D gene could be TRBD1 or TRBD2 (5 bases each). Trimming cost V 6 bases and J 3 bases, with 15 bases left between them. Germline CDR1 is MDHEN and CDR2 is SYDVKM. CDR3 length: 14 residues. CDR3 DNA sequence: TGTGCCAGCAGCGGACCCGGGACGGGCTACGAGCAGTACTTC. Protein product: CASSGPGTGYEQYF.

The CDR3 sequence: CASSGPSGRTLDEQYF. The CDR3 DNA follows: TGTGCCAGCAGTGGGCCTAGCGGGAGGACCCTGGACGAGCAGTACTTC. V and J are TRBV2 and TRBJ2-7, with 11 positions matching TRBD2. Looked up from germline, CDR1 is SNHLY and CDR2 is FYNNEI. With 4 bases clipped from V and 5 bases from J, the junction kept 10 bases outside the gene matches. This CDR3 is 16 amino acids long.

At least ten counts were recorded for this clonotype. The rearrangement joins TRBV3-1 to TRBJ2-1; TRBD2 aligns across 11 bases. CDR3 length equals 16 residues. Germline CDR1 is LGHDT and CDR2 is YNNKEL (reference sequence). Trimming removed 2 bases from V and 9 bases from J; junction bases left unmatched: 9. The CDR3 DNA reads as TGTGCCAGCAGCCAATCTAGCGGGAGGAGTGTCGGTGAGCAGTTCTTC. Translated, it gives CASSQSSGRSVGEQFF.

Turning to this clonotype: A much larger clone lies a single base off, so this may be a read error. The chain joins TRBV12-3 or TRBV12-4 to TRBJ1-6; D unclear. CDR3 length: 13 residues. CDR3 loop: CARSFAENSPLHF. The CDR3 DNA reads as TGTGCCCGCAGTTTCGCGGAGAATTCACCCCTCCACTTT.

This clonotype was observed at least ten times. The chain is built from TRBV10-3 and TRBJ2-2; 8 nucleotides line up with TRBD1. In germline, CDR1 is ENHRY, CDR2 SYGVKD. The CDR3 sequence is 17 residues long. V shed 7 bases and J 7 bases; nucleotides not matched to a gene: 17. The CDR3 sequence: CAINGQGISPYFGELFF. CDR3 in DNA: TGTGCCATCAATGGACAGGGAATTAGCCCCTATTTCGGGGAGCTGTTTTTT.

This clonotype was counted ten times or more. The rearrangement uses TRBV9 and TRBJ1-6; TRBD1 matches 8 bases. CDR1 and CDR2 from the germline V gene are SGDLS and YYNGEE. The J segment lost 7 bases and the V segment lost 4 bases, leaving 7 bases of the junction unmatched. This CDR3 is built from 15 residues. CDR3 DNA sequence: TGTGCCAGCAGCCCTCAGGACAGGGCAAATTCACCCCTCCACTTT. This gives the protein CASSPQDRANSPLHF.

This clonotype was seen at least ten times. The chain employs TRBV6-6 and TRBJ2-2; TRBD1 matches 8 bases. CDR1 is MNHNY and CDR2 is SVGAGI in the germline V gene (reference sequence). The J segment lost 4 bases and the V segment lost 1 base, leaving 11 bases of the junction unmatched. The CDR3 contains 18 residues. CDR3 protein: CASSYLPAGTGGTGELFF. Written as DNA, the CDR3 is TGTGCCAGCAGTTACTTGCCAGCCGGGACAGGAGGCACCGGGGAGCTGTTTTTT.

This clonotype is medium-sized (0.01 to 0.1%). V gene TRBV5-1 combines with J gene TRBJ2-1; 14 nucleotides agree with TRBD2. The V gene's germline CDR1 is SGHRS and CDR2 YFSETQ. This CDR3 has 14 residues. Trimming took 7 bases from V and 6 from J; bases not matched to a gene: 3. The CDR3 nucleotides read TGCGCCAGCGAAGGGACTAGCGGGAGCAATGAGCAGTTCTTC. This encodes CASEGTSGSNEQFF.

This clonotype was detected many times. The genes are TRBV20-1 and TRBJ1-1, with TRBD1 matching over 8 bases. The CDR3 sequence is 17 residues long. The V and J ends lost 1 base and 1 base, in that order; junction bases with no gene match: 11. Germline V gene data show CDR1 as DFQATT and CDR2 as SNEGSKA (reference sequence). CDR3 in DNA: TGCAGTGCTAGAGGGCCTACTTGGACAGGGAAGAACACTGAAGCTTTCTTT. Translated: CSARGPTWTGKNTEAFF.